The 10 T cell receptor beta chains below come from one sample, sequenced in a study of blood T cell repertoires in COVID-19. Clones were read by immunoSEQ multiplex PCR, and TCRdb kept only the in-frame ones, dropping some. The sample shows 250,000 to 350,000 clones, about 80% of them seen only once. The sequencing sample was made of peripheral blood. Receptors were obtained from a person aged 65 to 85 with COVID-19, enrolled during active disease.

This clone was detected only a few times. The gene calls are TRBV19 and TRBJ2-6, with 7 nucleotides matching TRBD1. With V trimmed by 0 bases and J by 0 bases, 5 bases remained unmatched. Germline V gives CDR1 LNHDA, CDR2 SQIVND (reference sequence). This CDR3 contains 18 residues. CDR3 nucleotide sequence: TGTGCCAGTAGTATAGATGCTCGGACAGGCTCTGGGGCCAACGTCCTGACTTTC. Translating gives CASSIDARTGSGANVLTF.

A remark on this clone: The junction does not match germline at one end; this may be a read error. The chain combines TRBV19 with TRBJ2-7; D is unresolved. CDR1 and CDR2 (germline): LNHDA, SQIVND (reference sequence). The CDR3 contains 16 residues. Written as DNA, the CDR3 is TGTGCCAGTAGTATCCGTGACTCGACCGGATCCTACGGGCAGTACTTC. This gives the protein CASSIRDSTGSYGQYF.

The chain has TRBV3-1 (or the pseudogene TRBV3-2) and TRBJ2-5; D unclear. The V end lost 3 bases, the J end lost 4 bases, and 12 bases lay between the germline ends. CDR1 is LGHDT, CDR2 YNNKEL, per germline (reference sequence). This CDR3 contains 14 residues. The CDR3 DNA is TGTGCCAGCAGCCACAAACTTGATAGAGAGACCCAGTACTTC. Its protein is CASSHKLDRETQYF.

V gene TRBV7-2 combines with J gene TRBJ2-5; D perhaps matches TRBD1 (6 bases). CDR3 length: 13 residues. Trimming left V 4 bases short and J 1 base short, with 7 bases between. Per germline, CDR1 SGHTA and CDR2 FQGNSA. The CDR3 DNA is TGTGCCAGCAGCTCAGGGGCCCAAGAGACCCAGTACTTC. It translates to CASSSGAQETQYF.

CDR3 region: CASTPSQASGHHNEQFF. As DNA, the CDR3 is TGCGCCAGCACTCCTTCGCAGGCCAGCGGGCACCATAATGAGCAGTTCTTC. The chain is built from TRBV10-1 and TRBJ2-1; a weak D match, TRBD2 (6 bases). Between the trimmed V and J ends, which lost 7 bases and 7 bases, there was a span of 26 bases. The CDR3 extends over 17 amino acids. CDR1 is WNHNN and CDR2 is SYGVQD in the germline V gene (reference sequence).

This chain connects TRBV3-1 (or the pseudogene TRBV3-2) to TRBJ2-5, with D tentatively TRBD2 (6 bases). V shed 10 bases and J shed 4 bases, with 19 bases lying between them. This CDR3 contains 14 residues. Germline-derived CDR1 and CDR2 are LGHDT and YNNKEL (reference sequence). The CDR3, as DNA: TGTGCCACGGGGGTGACTAAGTTGGGAGAGACCCAGTACTTC. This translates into CATGVTKLGETQYF.

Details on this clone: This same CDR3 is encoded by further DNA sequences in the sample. CDR3 sequence: CASSLVQGSYNEQFF. Here the CDR3 DNA reads TGCGCCAGCAGCTTGGTCCAGGGCTCCTACAATGAGCAGTTCTTC. This chain uses TRBV5-1 with TRBJ2-1; D possibly corresponds to TRBD1 (5 bases). Germline CDR1 reads SGHRS; CDR2 reads YFSETQ. V gave up 0 bases and J gave up 0 bases, with 7 bases separating them. This CDR3 is built from 15 residues.

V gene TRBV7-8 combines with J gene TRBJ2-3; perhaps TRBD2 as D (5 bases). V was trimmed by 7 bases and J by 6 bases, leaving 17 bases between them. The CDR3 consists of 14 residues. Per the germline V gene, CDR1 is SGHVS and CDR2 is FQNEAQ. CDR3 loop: CASTLRRIGDTQYF. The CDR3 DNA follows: TGTGCCAGCACCCTTAGGAGGATCGGGGATACGCAGTATTTT.

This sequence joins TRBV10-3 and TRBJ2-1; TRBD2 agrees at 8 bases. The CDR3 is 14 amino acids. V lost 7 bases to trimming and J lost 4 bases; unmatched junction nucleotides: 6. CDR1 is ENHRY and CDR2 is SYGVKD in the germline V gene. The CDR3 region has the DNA TGTGCCATCAAGGCCAGCGGGGGTTACAATGAGCAGTTCTTC. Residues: CAIKASGGYNEQFF.

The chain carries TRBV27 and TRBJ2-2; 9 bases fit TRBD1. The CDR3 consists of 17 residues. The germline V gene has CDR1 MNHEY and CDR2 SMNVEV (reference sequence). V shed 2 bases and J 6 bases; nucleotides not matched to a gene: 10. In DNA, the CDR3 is TGTGCCAGCAGTTTACGGTCGGGACAGGGAATATCCGGGGAGCTGTTTTTT. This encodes CASSLRSGQGISGELFF.